This T cell receptor beta chain emerged from a study of blood T cells in healthy people across ages. Germline values: CDR1 MNHNS, CDR2 SASEGT. CDR3 length equals 12 residues. The V end lost 4 bases, the J end lost 11 bases, and 14 bases lay between the germline ends. They isolated at least 6.5 million PBMCs from each sample. Combining a sample-barcoded 5' primer with a J-beta primer mix, a second PCR ran for roughly 7 to 11 cycles. Template switching added a 12-random-nucleotide identifier to every cDNA molecule. TCRdb re-called the 5' RACE reads through MiXCR, storing one row per CDR3 protein. Among 1.5 million to 2 million distinct CDR3 sequences listed, roughly 30% were seen once. This clonotype showed up just a few times. Its antigen remains unidentified. The study, taken as a whole, reports: Samples with more naive T cells showed higher observed beta diversity. Fewer expanded clones and more diversity marked long-lived versus aged donors.

The sequencing input was blood. The J gene is TRBJ2-5, the V gene TRBV6-1; D is unclear. The source of this sequence is a woman younger than 45 in good health. CDR3 in amino acids: CASSGPVYEQYF. CDR3 nucleotides: TGTGCCAGCAGTGGCCCAGTCTATGAGCAGTACTTC.